Detailed here is one T cell receptor (beta chain). CDR3 length: 16 residues. Trimming cost V 0 bases and J 2 bases; bases outside gene matches: 6. The germline V gene has CDR1 SGDLS and CDR2 YYNGEE. The data originate from a study of blood T cell repertoires in COVID-19. Using immunoSEQ multiplex PCR, the repertoire was profiled, and TCRdb retains in-frame clones only, with some absent. The table lists about 210,000 clones, approximately 80% of them singletons. J is TRBJ2-3 and V is TRBV9, with TRBD2 matching over 7 bases. This TCR was sampled from an elderly woman with COVID-19, enrolled during active disease. Sample: peripheral blood. The CDR3 DNA follows: TGTGCCAGCAGCGTAGGACCGGGACTACCCACAGATACGCAGTATTTT. This codes for CASSVGPGLPTDTQYF.